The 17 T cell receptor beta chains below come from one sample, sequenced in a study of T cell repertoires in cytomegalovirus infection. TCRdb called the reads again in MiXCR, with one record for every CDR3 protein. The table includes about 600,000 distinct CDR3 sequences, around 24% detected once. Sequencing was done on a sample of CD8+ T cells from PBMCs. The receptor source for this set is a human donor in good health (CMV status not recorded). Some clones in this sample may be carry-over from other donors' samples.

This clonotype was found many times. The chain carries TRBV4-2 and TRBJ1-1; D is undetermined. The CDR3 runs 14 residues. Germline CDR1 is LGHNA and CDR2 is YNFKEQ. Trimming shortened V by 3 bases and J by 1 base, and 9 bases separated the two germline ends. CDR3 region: CASSHPGENTEAFF. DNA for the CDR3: TGTGCCAGCAGCCACCCCGGGGAGAACACTGAAGCTTTCTTT.

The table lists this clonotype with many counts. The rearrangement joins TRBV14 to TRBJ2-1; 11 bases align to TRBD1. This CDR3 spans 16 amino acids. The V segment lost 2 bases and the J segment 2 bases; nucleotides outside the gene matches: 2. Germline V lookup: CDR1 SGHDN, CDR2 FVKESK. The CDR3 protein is CASSQPGQGAYNEQFF. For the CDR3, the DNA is TGTGCCAGCAGCCAACCGGGACAGGGGGCCTACAATGAGCAGTTCTTC. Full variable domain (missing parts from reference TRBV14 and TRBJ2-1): EAGVTQFPSHSVIEKGQTVTLRCDPISGHDNLYWYRRVMGKEIKFLLHFVKESKQDESGMPNNRFLAERTGGTYSTLKVQPAELEDSGVYFCASSQPGQGAYNEQFFGPGTRLTVL.

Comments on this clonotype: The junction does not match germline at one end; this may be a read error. The chain's CDR3 is CASGFNRGHLNTGELVF. CDR3 in DNA: TGTGCTAGTGGTTTCAACAGGGGACATTTGAACACCGGGGAGCTGGTTTTT. The gene calls are TRBV12-5 and TRBJ2-2, with TRBD1 matching 7 bases. The CDR3 covers 17 residues. Germline CDR1 is LGHNT and CDR2 is FRNRAP. The complete variable domain, with remaining parts taken from reference TRBV12-5 and TRBJ2-2, reads DARVTQTPRHKVTEMGQEVTMRCQPILGHNTVFWYRQTMMQGLELLAYFRNRAPLDDSGMPKDRFSAEMPDATLATLKIQPSEPRDSAVYFCASGFNRGHLNTGELVFGEGSRLTVL.

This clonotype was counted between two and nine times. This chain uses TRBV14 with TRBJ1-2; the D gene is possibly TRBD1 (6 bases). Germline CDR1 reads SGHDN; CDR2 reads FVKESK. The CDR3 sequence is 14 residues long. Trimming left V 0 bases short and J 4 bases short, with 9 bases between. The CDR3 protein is CASSQDADSYGYTF. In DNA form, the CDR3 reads TGTGCCAGCAGCCAAGATGCGGACAGCTATGGCTACACCTTC.

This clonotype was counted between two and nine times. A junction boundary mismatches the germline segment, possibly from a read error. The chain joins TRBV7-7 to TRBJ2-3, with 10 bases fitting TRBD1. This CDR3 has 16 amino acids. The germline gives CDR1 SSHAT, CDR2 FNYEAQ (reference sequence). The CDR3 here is CASSPGDRGYTDTQYF. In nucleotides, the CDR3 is TGTGCTAGCAGCCCCGGGGACAGGGGCTACACAGATACGCAGTATTTT.

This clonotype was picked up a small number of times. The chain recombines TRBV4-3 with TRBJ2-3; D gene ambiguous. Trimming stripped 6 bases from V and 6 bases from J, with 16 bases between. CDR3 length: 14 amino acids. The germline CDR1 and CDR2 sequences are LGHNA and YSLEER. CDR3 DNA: TGCGCCAGCAGTCGAAACAGTGGAATGGATACGCAGTATTTT. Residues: CASSRNSGMDTQYF.

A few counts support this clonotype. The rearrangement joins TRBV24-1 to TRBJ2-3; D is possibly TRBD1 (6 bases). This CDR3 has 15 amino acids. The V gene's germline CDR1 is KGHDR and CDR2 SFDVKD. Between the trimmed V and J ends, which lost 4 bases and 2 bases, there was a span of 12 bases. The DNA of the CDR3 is TGTGCCACCAGTGACCGGACAGACTACACAGATACGCAGTATTTT. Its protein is CATSDRTDYTDTQYF.

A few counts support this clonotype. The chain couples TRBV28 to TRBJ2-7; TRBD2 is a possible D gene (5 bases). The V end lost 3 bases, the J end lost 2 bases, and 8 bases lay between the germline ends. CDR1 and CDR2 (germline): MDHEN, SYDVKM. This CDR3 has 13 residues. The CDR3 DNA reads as TGTGCCAGCAGTTTCGGGGATACCTACGAGCAGTACGTC. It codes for CASSFGDTYEQYV.

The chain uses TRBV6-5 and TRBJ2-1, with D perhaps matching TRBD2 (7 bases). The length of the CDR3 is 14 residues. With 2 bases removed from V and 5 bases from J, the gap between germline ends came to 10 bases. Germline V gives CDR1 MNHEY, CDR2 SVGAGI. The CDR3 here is CASSYGGAHNEQFF. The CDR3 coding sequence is TGTGCCAGCAGTTACGGGGGGGCCCACAATGAGCAGTTCTTC.

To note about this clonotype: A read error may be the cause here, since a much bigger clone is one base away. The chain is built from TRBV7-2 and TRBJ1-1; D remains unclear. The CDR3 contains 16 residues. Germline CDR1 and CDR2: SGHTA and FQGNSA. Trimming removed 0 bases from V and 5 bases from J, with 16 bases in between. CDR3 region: CASSLAPGFQRTEAFF. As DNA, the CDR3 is TGTGCCAGCAGCTTAGCGCCGGGGTTCCAAAGGACTGAAGCTTTCTTT.

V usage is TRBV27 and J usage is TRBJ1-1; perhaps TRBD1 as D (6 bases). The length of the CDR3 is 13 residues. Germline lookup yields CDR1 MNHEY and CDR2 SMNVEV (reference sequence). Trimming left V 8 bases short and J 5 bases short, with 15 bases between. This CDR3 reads CASRRGAGTEAFF. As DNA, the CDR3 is TGTGCCAGCCGACGGGGGGCAGGAACTGAAGCTTTCTTT.

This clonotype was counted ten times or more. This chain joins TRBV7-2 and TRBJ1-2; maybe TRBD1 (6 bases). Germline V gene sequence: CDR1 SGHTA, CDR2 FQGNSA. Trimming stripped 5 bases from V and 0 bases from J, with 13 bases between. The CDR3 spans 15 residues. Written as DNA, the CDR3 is TGTGCCAGCAGCCCAGGGGACACCTCTAACTATGGCTACACCTTC. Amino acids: CASSPGDTSNYGYTF.

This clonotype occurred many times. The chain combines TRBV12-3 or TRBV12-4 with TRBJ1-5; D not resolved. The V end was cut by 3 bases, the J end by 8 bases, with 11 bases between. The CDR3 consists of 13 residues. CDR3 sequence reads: CASSFGPSEPQHF. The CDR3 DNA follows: TGTGCCAGCAGTTTTGGGCCCTCGGAGCCCCAGCATTTT.

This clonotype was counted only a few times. This chain's CDR3 is CSARPGQGSSYEQYF. CDR3 nucleotide sequence: TGCAGTGCTAGACCGGGACAGGGGTCCTCCTACGAGCAGTACTTC. This chain joins TRBV20-1 and TRBJ2-7, with 10 bases aligning to TRBD1. CDR3 length equals 15 residues. In germline, CDR1 is DFQATT, CDR2 SNEGSKA (reference sequence). The V and J ends lost 2 bases and 0 bases, in that order; junction bases with no gene match: 4.

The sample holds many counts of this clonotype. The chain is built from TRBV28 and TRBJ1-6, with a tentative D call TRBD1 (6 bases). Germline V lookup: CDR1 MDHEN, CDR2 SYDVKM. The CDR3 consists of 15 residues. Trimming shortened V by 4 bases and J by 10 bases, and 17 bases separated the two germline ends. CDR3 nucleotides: TGTGCCAGCAGTTATCCAGGGGAGTGGAAATCACCCCTCCACTTT. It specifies CASSYPGEWKSPLHF.

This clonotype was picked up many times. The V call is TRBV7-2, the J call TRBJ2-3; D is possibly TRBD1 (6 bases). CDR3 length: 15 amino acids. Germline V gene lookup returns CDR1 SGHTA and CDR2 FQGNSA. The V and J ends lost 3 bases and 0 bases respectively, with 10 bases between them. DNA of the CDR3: TGTGCCAGCAGCTTCTACGGACAGAGCACAGATACGCAGTATTTT. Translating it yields CASSFYGQSTDTQYF.

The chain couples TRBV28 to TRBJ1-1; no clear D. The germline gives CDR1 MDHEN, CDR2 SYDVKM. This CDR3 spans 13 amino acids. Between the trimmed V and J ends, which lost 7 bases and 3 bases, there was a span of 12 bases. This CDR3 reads CASTRVADTEAFF. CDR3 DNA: TGTGCCAGCACTAGGGTGGCGGACACTGAAGCTTTCTTT.